Listed below are T cell receptor beta chains from one sample, sequenced in a study of blood T cell repertoires in COVID-19. Assay: immunoSEQ multiplex PCR; the TCRdb copy retains only in-frame clones and omits some. The sample holds about 47,000 clones, approximately 80% seen once. The sequenced sample consisted of peripheral blood. Source of these receptors: a man in his 60s with acute or convalescent COVID-19. CDR3s include the opening cysteine and the closing phenylalanine or tryptophan. Fields, in order: clone size, V gene, J gene, D gene, CDR3 protein, CDR3 DNA. The D gene is left open where the match is weak. A row's size may be missing; if present it is once, few, many or a size class.

NA,TRBV5-1,TRBJ1-1,TRBD1,CASSLQGGNTEAFF,TGCGCCAGCAGCTTACAGGGGGGGAACACTGAAGCTTTCTTT
NA,TRBV10-1,TRBJ1-1,NA,CASSESTMWGVTEAFF,TGCGCCAGCAGTGAGTCGACTATGTGGGGGGTCACTGAAGCTTTCTTT
NA,TRBV30,TRBJ1-2,NA,CAWSVFGEGYTF,TGTGCCTGGAGTGTATTCGGGGAAGGCTACACCTTC
NA,TRBV5-4,TRBJ1-1,NA,CASRSQGMNTEAFF,TGTGCCAGCAGATCACAGGGCATGAACACTGAAGCTTTCTTT
NA,TRBV19,TRBJ2-5,NA,CASSIQETQYF,TGTGCCAGTAGTATACAGGAGACCCAGTACTTC
NA,TRBV4-1,TRBJ2-3,TRBD2,CASSQLHSGGPVTDTQYF,TGCGCCAGCAGCCAATTACACTCGGGGGGGCCGGTAACAGATACGCAGTATTTT
NA,TRBV7-3,TRBJ2-7,NA,CASSPGQSYEQYF,TGTGCCAGCAGTCCCGGACAGTCCTACGAGCAGTACTTC
once,TRBV3-1/TRBV3-2,TRBJ1-2,TRBD1,CASSQAGTGEYYGYTF,TGTGCCAGCAGCCAAGCCGGGACAGGGGAGTACTATGGCTACACCTTC
NA,TRBV12-3/TRBV12-4,TRBJ1-2,NA,CASSGGLSYGYTF,TGTGCCAGCAGTGGGGGACTGAGCTATGGCTACACCTTC
NA,TRBV4-1,TRBJ2-3,NA,CASSQDWQVGTDTQYF,TGCGCCAGCAGCCAAGATTGGCAGGTTGGCACAGATACGCAGTATTTT
NA,TRBV19,TRBJ1-4,NA,CASSISVAGEKLFF,TGTGCCAGTAGTATTTCCGTCGCAGGTGAAAAACTGTTTTTT
NA,TRBV6-4,TRBJ1-6,TRBD1,CASSTSTGYNSPLHF,TGTGCCAGCAGTACCTCGACAGGGTATAATTCACCCCTCCACTTT
NA,TRBV7-2,TRBJ1-1,TRBD1,CASSKDRANTEAFF,TGTGCCAGCAGCAAGGACAGGGCGAACACTGAAGCTTTCTTT
NA,TRBV5-4,TRBJ2-2,NA,CASSLERDTSNTGELFF,TGTGCCAGCAGCTTGGAAAGGGACACCTCGAACACCGGGGAGCTGTTTTTT
NA,TRBV5-6,TRBJ1-5,TRBD1,CASSSNRGRSNQPQHF,TGTGCCAGCAGCTCCAACAGGGGCCGAAGCAATCAGCCCCAGCATTTT
NA,TRBV4-1,TRBJ1-1,NA,CASSRGVETRNTEAFF,TGCGCCAGCAGCCGGGGCGTCGAGACAAGGAACACTGAAGCTTTCTTT
NA,TRBV20-1,TRBJ2-7,NA,CSARSGHEQYF,TGCAGTGCTAGAAGCGGGCACGAGCAGTACTTC
NA,TRBV27,TRBJ1-4,TRBD1,CASSPFGQGAGEKLFF,TGTGCCAGCAGTCCTTTCGGACAGGGGGCCGGTGAAAAACTGTTTTTT
NA,TRBV19,TRBJ2-7,TRBD1,CASSIAAGGFYEQYF,TGTGCCAGTAGTATAGCAGCAGGGGGTTTCTACGAGCAGTACTTC
NA,TRBV3-1/TRBV3-2,TRBJ2-7,TRBD1,CASSHWTGDGSYEQYF,TGTGCCAGCAGCCACTGGACAGGCGACGGCTCCTACGAGCAGTACTTC
once,TRBV18,TRBJ2-2,NA,CASSPETGELFF,TGTGCCAGCTCACCAGAGACCGGGGAGCTGTTTTTT
NA,TRBV2,TRBJ1-6,NA,CASSENYYNSPLHF,TGTGCCAGCAGTGAAAACTACTATAATTCACCCCTCCACTTT
NA,TRBV18,TRBJ2-5,NA,CASSPGLQETQYF,TGTGCCAGCTCACCAGGCCTTCAAGAGACCCAGTACTTC
NA,TRBV5-1,TRBJ1-4,TRBD1,CASSMTGGREKLFF,TGCGCCAGCAGCATGACAGGGGGCCGTGAAAAACTGTTTTTT
NA,TRBV2,TRBJ2-6,TRBD1,CASSGQGAGGANVLTF,TGTGCCAGCAGTGGTCAGGGGGCGGGTGGGGCCAACGTCCTGACTTTC
NA,TRBV7-2,TRBJ1-4,NA,CASSLGSGFEKLFF,TGTGCCAGCAGCTTAGGATCAGGGTTTGAAAAACTGTTTTTT
once,TRBV3-1/TRBV3-2,TRBJ2-2,NA,CASSQAGTAGELFF,TGTGCCAGCAGCCAGGCGGGCACGGCCGGGGAGCTGTTTTTT
once,TRBV19,TRBJ1-5,TRBD1,CASVRGPNQPQHF,TGTGCCAGTGTGAGGGGGCCCAATCAGCCCCAGCATTTT
NA,TRBV3-1/TRBV3-2,TRBJ2-7,NA,CASSQNDRSWDEQYF,TGTGCCAGCAGCCAGAACGACAGATCATGGGACGAGCAGTACTTC
NA,TRBV7-6,TRBJ1-1,TRBD1,CASSLAQGAEAFF,TGTGCCAGCAGCTTAGCGCAGGGGGCTGAAGCTTTCTTT
NA,TRBV18,TRBJ2-3,TRBD2,CASSPSGGPRSPDTQYF,TGTGCCAGCTCACCAAGCGGGGGGCCCAGGAGCCCAGATACGCAGTATTTT
NA,TRBV30,TRBJ1-5,TRBD1,CAWSVGTVGNQPQHF,TGTGCCTGGAGTGTAGGGACAGTAGGGAATCAGCCCCAGCATTTT
NA,TRBV9,TRBJ2-2,TRBD1,CASSPSKGAGTGELFF,TGTGCCAGCAGCCCCAGTAAGGGGGCAGGCACCGGGGAGCTGTTTTTT
NA,TRBV2,TRBJ1-5,TRBD1,CASSGDRANQPQHF,TGTGCCAGCAGTGGGGACAGGGCCAATCAGCCCCAGCATTTT
NA,TRBV3-1/TRBV3-2,TRBJ1-2,TRBD1,CASSLQGFGYTF,TGTGCCAGCAGCCTACAGGGGTTTGGCTACACCTTC
NA,TRBV5-1,TRBJ1-4,TRBD1,CASSLGETGSDNEKLFF,TGCGCCAGCAGCTTGGGAGAGACAGGGTCCGATAATGAAAAACTGTTTTTT
NA,TRBV25-1,TRBJ1-2,TRBD1,CASSPGTVDGYTF,TGTGCCAGCAGTCCAGGGACAGTGGATGGCTACACCTTC
NA,TRBV5-1,TRBJ1-5,NA,CASSLQGTGNQPQHF,TGCGCCAGCAGCTTACAGGGTACAGGCAATCAGCCCCAGCATTTT
NA,TRBV28,TRBJ2-7,NA,CASSSVIYEQYF,TGTGCCAGCAGTTCGGTTATCTACGAGCAGTACTTC
NA,TRBV9,TRBJ1-3,NA,CASSVVQDSGNTIYF,TGTGCCAGCAGCGTAGTTCAGGACTCTGGAAACACCATATATTTT
few,TRBV5-1,TRBJ2-2,NA,CASRFSDRNTGELFF,TGCGCCAGCAGATTCTCCGACAGAAACACCGGGGAGCTGTTTTTT